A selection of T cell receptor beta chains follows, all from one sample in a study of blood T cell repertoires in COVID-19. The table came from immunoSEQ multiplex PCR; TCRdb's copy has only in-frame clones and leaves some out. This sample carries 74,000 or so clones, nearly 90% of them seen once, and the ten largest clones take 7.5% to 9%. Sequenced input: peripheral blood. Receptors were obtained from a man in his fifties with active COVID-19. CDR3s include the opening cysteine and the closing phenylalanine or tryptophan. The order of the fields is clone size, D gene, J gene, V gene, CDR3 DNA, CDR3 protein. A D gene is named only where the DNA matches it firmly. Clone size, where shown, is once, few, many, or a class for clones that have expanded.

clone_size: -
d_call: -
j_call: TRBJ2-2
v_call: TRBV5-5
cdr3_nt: TGTGCCAGCAGCTTTACAGCGAACACCGGGGAGCTGTTTTTT
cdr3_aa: CASSFTANTGELFF

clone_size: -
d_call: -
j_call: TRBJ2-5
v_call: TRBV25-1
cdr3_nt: TGTGCCAGCAGTGTGGGCAGACCAGAGACCCAGTACTTC
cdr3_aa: CASSVGRPETQYF

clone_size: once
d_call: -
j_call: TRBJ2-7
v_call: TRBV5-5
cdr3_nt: TGTGCCAGCAGCTCTTCGGGACACCTCTCCTACGAGCAGTACTTC
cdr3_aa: CASSSSGHLSYEQYF

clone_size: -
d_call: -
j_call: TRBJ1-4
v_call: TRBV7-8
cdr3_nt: TGTGCCAGCAGCTTAGCACGGAGGCAGAATAATGAAAAACTGTTTTTT
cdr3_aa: CASSLARRQNNEKLFF

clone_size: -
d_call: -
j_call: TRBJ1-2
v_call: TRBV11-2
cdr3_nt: TGTGCCAGCAGGCAGGGGATGAGGGGCTACACCTTC
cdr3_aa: CASRQGMRGYTF

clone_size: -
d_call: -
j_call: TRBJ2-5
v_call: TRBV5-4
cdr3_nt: TGTGCCAGCAGCTTGGCCAGGGACTTTCAGAAGACCCAGTACTTC
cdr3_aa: CASSLARDFQKTQYF

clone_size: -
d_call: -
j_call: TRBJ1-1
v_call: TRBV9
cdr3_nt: TGTGCCAGCAGCGTAGCTACTCGGGGTACTGAAGCTTTCTTT
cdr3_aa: CASSVATRGTEAFF

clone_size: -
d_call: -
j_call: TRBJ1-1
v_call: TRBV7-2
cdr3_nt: TGTGCCAGCAGCTTAGTGAGGTTCGACACTGAAGCTTTCTTT
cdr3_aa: CASSLVRFDTEAFF

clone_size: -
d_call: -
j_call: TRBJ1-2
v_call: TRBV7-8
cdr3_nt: TGTGCCAGCAGCTTAGAATATACGGTTTTTTCCTATGGCTACACCTTC
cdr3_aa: CASSLEYTVFSYGYTF

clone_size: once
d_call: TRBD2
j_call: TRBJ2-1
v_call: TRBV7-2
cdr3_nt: TGTGCCAGCAGCAGAAGCGGGGGGGGCGGCAATGAGCAGTTCTTC
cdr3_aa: CASSRSGGGGNEQFF

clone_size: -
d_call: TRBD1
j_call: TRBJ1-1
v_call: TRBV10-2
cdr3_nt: TGCGCCAGCAGGAGGGACAGTGGGGGCACTGAAGCTTTCTTT
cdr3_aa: CASRRDSGGTEAFF

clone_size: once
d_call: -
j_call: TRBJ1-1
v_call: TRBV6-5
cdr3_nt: TGTGCCAGCAGTTTGCAGGGCGCTGAAGCTTTCTTT
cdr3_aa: CASSLQGAEAFF

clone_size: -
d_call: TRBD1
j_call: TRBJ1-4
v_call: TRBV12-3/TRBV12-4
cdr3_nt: TGTGCCAGCAGTTTGTACAGGGGTGAAAAACTGTTTTTT
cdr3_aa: CASSLYRGEKLFF

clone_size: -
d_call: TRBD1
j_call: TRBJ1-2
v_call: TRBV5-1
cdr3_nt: TGCGCCAGCAGCTACTCCGGGACAGGGGATAATGGCTACACCTTC
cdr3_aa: CASSYSGTGDNGYTF

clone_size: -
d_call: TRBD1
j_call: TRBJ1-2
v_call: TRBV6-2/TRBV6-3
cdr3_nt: TGTGCCAGCAGTTACTTCGCAGCCGGGACAGGGTACGGCTACACCTTC
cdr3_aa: CASSYFAAGTGYGYTF

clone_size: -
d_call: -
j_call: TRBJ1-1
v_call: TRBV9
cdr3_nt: TGTGCCAGCAGCGTCGGGGATACTGAAGCTTTCTTT
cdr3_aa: CASSVGDTEAFF

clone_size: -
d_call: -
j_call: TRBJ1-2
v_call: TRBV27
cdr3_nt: TGTGCCAGCAGTTTATCTCAGGGCTTTGGCTACACCTTC
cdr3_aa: CASSLSQGFGYTF

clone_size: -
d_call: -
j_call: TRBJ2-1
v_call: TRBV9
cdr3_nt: TGTGCCAGCAGCGTAGGGATGAGGGCCGAGCAGTTCTTC
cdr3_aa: CASSVGMRAEQFF

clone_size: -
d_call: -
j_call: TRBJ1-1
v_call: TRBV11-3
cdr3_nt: TGTGCCAGCAGCGCGACCGGGACACTGAACACTGAAGCTTTCTTT
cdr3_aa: CASSATGTLNTEAFF

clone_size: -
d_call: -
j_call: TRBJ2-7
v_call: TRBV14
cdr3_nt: TGTGCCAGCAGCCAAGTTTTAGTGGGGCAGCAGTACTTC
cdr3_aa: CASSQVLVGQQYF

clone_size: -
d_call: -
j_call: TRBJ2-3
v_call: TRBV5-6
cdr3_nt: TGTGCCAGCAGCCCCCTGGGGGGCGGGGGAGATACGCAGTATTTT
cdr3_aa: CASSPLGGGGDTQYF

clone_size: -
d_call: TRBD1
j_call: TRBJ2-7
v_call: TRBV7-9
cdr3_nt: TGTGCCAGCAGACGAGACAGGGGCCTCTACGAGCAGTACTTC
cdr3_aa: CASRRDRGLYEQYF

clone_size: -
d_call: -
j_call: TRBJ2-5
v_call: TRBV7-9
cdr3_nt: TGTGCCAGCAGCTACAGATGGGACACACGAGAGACCCAGTACTTC
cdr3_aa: CASSYRWDTRETQYF

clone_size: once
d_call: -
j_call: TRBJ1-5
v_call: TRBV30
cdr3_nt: TGTGCCTGGAGCCTGGACAGAAATCAGCCCCAGCATTTT
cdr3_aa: CAWSLDRNQPQHF

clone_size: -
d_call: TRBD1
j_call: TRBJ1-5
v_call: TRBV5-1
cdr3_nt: TGCGCCAGCAGCTTGGGACAGGGGGCGGGTCAGCCCCAGCATTTT
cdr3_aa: CASSLGQGAGQPQHF

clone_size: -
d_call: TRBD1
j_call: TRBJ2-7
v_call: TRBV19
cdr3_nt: TGTGCCAGCGGTCAGGGACAGGGCTACGAGCAGTACTTC
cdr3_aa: CASGQGQGYEQYF

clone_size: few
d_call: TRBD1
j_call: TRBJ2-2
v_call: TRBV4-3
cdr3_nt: TGCGCCAGCAGCCAGTGGACAGGGGGCAAGGACACCGGGGAGCTGTTTTTT
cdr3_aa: CASSQWTGGKDTGELFF

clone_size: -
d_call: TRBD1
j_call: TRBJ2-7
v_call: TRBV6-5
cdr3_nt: TGTGCCAGCAGCACGCAGCCGGGACAGAGCTACGAGCAGTACTTC
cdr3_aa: CASSTQPGQSYEQYF

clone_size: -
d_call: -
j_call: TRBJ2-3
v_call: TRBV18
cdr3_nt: TGTGCCAGCTCCTTTGCGGGGCCCAGCACAGATACGCAGTATTTT
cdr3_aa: CASSFAGPSTDTQYF

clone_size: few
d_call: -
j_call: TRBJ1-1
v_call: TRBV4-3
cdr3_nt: TGCGCCAGCAGCCAAGAGGCTTCTCGGGCTGAAGCTTTCTTT
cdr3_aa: CASSQEASRAEAFF

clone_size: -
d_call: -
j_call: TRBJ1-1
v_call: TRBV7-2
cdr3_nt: TGTGCCAGCAGCTTACAATCGGGGGGCTCTGAAGCTTTCTTT
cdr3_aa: CASSLQSGGSEAFF

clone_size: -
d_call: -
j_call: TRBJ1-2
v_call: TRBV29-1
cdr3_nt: TGCAGCGTTGAAACGAGGGCCCTGGGGTATGGCTACACCTTC
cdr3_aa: CSVETRALGYGYTF

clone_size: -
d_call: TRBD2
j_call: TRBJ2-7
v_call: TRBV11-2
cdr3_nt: TGTGCCAGCAGCTTAATCCCTAGCGGTAACTACGAGCAGTACTTC
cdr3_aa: CASSLIPSGNYEQYF

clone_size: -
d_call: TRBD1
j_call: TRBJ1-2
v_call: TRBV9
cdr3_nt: TGTGCCAGCAGAAAACAGGGGGCGAGAGGCTACACCTTC
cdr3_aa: CASRKQGARGYTF

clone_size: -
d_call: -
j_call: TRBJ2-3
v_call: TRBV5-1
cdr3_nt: TGCGCCAGCAGCTTGGCGTATAACACAGATACGCAGTATTTT
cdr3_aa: CASSLAYNTDTQYF

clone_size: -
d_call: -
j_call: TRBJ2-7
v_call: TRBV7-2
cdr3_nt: TGTGCCAGCAGCTTGGGAGCCTACGAGCAGTACTTC
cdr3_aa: CASSLGAYEQYF

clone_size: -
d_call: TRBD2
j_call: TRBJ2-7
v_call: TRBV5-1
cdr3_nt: TGCGCCAGCGCGGGGCCCGGCGGGGGGACTTACGAGCAGTACTTC
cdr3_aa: CASAGPGGGTYEQYF

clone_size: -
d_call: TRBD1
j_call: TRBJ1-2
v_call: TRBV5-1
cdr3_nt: TGCGCCAGCAGCACGGGACAGTCAGTCGGCTACACCTTC
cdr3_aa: CASSTGQSVGYTF

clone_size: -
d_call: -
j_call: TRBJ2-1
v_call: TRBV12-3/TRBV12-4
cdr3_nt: TGTGCCAGCAACTCCGGGGGTGAGCAGTTCTTC
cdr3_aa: CASNSGGEQFF

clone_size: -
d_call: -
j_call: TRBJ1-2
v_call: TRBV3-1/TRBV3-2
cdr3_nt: TGTGCCAGCAGCCTGCAAAAAGGGGTTGCTGGCTACACCTTC
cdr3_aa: CASSLQKGVAGYTF

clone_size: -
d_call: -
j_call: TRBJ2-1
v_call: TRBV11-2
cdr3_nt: TGTGCCAGCAGCTTAATTTTGTACTTAAGCTCCTACAATGAGCAGTTCTTC
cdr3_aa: CASSLILYLSSYNEQFF

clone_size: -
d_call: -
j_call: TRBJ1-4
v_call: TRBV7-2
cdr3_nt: TGTGCCAGCAGCCCGGGGGGTAAAAGGACTAATGAAAAACTGTTTTTT
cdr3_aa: CASSPGGKRTNEKLFF

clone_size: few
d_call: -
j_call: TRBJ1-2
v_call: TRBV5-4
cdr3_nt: TGTGCCAGCAACGTTCCGGGAAGCCATGGCTACACCTTC
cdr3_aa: CASNVPGSHGYTF

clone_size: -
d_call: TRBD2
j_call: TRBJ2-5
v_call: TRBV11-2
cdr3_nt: TGTGCCAGCAGCCAGGGACTAGCGGGGGGACGCCAAGAGACCCAGTACTTC
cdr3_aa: CASSQGLAGGRQETQYF

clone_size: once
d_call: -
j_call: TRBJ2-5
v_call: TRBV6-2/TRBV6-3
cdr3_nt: TGTGCCAGCAGTTTTCTAGCGCGCCAAGAGACCCAGTACTTC
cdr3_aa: CASSFLARQETQYF

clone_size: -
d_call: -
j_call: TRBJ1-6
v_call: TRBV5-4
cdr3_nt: TGTGCCAGCAGCTTTAGGCGGAGTGGGAATTCACCCCTCCACTTT
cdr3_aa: CASSFRRSGNSPLHF

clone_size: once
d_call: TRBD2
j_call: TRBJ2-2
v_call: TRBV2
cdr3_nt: TGTGCCAGCCGCACGGGACTAGGAAGGAACACCGGGGAGCTGTTTTTT
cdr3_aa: CASRTGLGRNTGELFF

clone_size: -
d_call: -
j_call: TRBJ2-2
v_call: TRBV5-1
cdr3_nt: TGCGCCAGCAGGTCGGGGGGCGCCGGTAACGCCGGGGAGCTGTTTTTT
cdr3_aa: CASRSGGAGNAGELFF

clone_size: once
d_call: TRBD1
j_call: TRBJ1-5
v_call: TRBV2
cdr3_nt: TGTGCCAGCAGTGTCGGACAGGGGATTCAGCCCCAGCATTTT
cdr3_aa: CASSVGQGIQPQHF

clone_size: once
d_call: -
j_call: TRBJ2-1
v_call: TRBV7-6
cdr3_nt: TGTGCCAGCAGCTTAGCGGGGGGGCCCCGGGATGAGCAGTTCTTC
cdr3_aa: CASSLAGGPRDEQFF

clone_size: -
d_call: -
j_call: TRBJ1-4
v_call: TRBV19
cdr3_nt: TGTGCCAGTAGACACAGGGATCTTAGTGAAAAACTGTTTTTT
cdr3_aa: CASRHRDLSEKLFF

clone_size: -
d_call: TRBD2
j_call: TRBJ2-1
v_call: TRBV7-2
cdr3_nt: TGTGCCAGCAGCCCTAGCGGGAGCTCCTACAATGAGCAGTTCTTC
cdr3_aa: CASSPSGSSYNEQFF

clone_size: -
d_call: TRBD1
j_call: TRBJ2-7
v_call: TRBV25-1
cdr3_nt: TGTGCCAGCAGTGACCCCGGACAGGGGGCGGAGTACGAGCAGTACTTC
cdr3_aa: CASSDPGQGAEYEQYF

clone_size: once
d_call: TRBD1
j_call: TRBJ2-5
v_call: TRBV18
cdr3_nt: TGTGCCAGCTCATCGGACAGGCAAGAGACCCAGTACTTC
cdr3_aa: CASSSDRQETQYF